What follows are 9 T cell receptor beta chains derived from one specimen sequenced in a study of cytomegalovirus exposure and HLA in healthy donors. Both 60 Vbeta primers and 13 Jbeta primers went into the PCR. Method: immunoSEQ multiplex PCR; TCRdb's copy keeps in-frame clones and lacks some. Here the sample spans 150,000 or so clones, roughly 80% being singletons. The specimen was PBMCs. Source of these receptors: a male donor in good health and CMV-seropositive.

The rearrangement links TRBV4-3 to TRBJ1-2; TRBD1 is a possible D gene (6 bases). V was clipped by 4 bases and J by 2 bases, with 11 bases between them. The CDR3 has 14 amino acids. CDR1 and CDR2 (germline): LGHNA, YSLEER. CDR3 nucleotide sequence: TGCGCCAGCAGCCCGACAGGACCCAACTATGGCTACACCTTC. It yields the protein CASSPTGPNYGYTF.

The chain links TRBV9 to TRBJ1-5; 7 bases are shared with TRBD1. The V and J ends lost 3 bases and 7 bases, in that order; junction bases with no gene match: 7. This CDR3 comprises 14 residues. CDR1 SGDLS and CDR2 YYNGEE come from the germline V gene. CDR3 in DNA: TGTGCCAGCAGCGCCCGGGACAGCGAGCAGCCCCAGCATTTT. Its translation: CASSARDSEQPQHF. The variable domain in full, completed from reference TRBV9 and TRBJ1-5, reads DSGVTQTPKHLITATGQRVTLRCSPRSGDLSVYWYQQSLDQGLQFLIQYYNGEERAKGNILERFSAQQFPDLHSELNLSSLELGDSALYFCASSARDSEQPQHFGDGTRLSIL.

The chain couples TRBV4-1 to TRBJ1-5, with D uncertain. The CDR3 has 14 amino acids. The V end was cut by 1 base, the J end by 5 bases, with 9 bases between. The germline gives CDR1 MGHRA, CDR2 YSYEKL. The CDR3 DNA is TGCGCCAGCAGCCAAGTAACAAGCGATCAGCCCCAGCATTTT. Encoded protein: CASSQVTSDQPQHF.

V is TRBV15 and J is TRBJ1-5; D unresolved. Germline CDR1 and CDR2: LNHNV and YYDKDF (reference sequence). The CDR3 runs 11 residues. The ends were cut back, 1 base at V and 12 bases at J, with 7 bases in the middle. The CDR3 DNA reads as TGTGCCACCAGCAGAGGGGAGGACCAGCATTTT. The encoded protein is CATSRGEDQHF.

The V call is TRBV5-8, the J call TRBJ2-3; 13 positions match TRBD2. V lost 3 bases to trimming and J lost 4 bases; unmatched junction nucleotides: 5. The CDR3 runs 16 residues. The germline V gene encodes CDR1 SGHTS and CDR2 YDEGEE. CDR3 loop: CASSSGTSGDADTQYF. The CDR3 region has the DNA TGTGCCAGCAGCTCGGGGACTAGCGGGGATGCAGATACGCAGTATTTT. Looking up the rest from reference TRBV5-8 and TRBJ2-3 gives the full variable domain: EAGVTQSPTHLIKTRGQQATLRCSPISGHTSVYWYQQALGLGLQFLLWYDEGEERNRGNFPPRFSGRQFPNYSSELNVNALELEDSALYLCASSSGTSGDADTQYFGPGTRLTVL.

The V call is TRBV27, the J call TRBJ2-3; possibly TRBD1 for D (5 bases). The V and J ends lost 7 bases and 2 bases respectively, with 13 bases between them. CDR1 is MNHEY and CDR2 is SMNVEV in the germline V gene (reference sequence). The CDR3 covers 14 residues. CDR3 region: CASMGPGSTDTQYF. CDR3 bases: TGTGCCAGCATGGGGCCAGGGTCCACAGATACGCAGTATTTT.

CDR3 nucleotide sequence: TGTGCCAGCAGCCCACAGGGGTCTAGCAATCAGCCCCAGCATTTT. It translates to CASSPQGSSNQPQHF. The V call is TRBV7-2, the J call TRBJ1-5; 7 nucleotides agree with TRBD1. The CDR3 length is 15 residues. Per the germline V gene, CDR1 is SGHTA and CDR2 is FQGNSA. After removal of 5 bases from V and 0 bases from J, the junction contained 4 bases not matched to a gene.

In this sample, this clone turned up a few times. The V and J genes are TRBV27 and TRBJ1-6; D remains unclear. In germline, CDR1 is MNHEY, CDR2 SMNVEV (reference sequence). The CDR3 loop spans 16 amino acids. Trimming cost V 3 bases and J 0 bases, with 9 bases left between them. In DNA, the CDR3 is TGTGCCAGCAGTTTCATCCGTAGCTCCTATAATTCACCCCTCCACTTT. As protein: CASSFIRSSYNSPLHF.

This chain joins TRBV6-5 and TRBJ1-6; no clear D gene. V was pared by 7 bases and J by 10 bases, with 14 bases between. From germline, CDR1 is MNHEY and CDR2 SVGAGI. The CDR3 extends over 13 amino acids. The CDR3 DNA reads TGTGCCAGCAAAAGGATGGAGAGGTCACCCCTCCACTTT. This sequence encodes CASKRMERSPLHF.